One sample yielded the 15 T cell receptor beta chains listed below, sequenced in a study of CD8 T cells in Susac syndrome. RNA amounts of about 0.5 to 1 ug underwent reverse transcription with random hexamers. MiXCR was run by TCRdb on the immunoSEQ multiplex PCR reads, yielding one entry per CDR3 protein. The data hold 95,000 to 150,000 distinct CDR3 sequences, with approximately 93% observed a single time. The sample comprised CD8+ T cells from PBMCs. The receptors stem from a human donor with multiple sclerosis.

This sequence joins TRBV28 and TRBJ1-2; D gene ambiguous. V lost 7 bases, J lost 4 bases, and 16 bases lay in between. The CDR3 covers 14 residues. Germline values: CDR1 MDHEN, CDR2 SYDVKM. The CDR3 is CASTPVKRAYGYTF. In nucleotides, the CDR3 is TGTGCCAGCACCCCGGTTAAAAGGGCCTATGGCTACACCTTC.

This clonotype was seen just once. As DNA, the CDR3 is TGTGCCTGGAGTGTACTGGATCAAGAGACCCAGTACTTC. Translating gives CAWSVLDQETQYF. V is TRBV30 and J is TRBJ2-5; the D is unclear. Trimming removed 0 bases at V and 2 bases at J, with 7 bases between. The CDR3 has 13 amino acids. Per the germline V gene, CDR1 is GTSNPN and CDR2 is SVGIG (reference sequence). The whole variable domain, filled in from reference TRBV30 and TRBJ2-5, reads SQTIHQWPATLVQPVGSPLSLECTVEGTSNPNLYWYRQAAGRGLQLLFYSVGIGQISSEVPQNLSASRPQDRQFILSSKKLLLSDSGFYLCAWSVLDQETQYFGPGTRLLVL.

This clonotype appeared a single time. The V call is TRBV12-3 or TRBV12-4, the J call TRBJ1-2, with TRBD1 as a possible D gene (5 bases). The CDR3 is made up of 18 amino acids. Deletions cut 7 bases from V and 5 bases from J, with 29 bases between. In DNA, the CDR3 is TGTGCCAGCACCCTCTCGGGACTTCCTACCTCGGGGGTTTATGGCTACACCTTC. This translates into CASTLSGLPTSGVYGYTF.

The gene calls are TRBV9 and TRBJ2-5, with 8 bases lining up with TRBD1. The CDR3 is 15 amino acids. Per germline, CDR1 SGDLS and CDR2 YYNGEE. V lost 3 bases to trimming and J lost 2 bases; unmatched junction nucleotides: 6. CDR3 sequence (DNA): TGTGCCAGCAGCGAGGGACAGGAGACACAAGAGACCCAGTACTTC. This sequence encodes CASSEGQETQETQYF.

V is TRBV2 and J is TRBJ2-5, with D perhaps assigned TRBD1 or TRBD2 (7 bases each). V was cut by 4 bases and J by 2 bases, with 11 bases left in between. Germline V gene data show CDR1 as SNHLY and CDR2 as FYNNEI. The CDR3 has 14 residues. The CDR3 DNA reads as TGTGCCAGCAGTGGACAGGGAGGGCAAGAGACCCAGTACTTC. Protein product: CASSGQGGQETQYF. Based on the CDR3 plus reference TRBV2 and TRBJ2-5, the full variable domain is EPEVTQTPSHQVTQMGQEVILRCVPISNHLYFYWYRQILGQKVEFLVSFYNNEISEKSEIFDDQFSVERPDGSNFTLKIRSTKLEDSAMYFCASSGQGGQETQYFGPGTRLLVL.

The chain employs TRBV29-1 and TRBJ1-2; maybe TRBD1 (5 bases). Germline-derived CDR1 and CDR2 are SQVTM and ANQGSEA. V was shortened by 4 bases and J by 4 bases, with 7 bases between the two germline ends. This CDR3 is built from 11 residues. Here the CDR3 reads CSVGQSYGYTF. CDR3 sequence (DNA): TGCAGCGTTGGACAGTCCTATGGCTACACCTTC.

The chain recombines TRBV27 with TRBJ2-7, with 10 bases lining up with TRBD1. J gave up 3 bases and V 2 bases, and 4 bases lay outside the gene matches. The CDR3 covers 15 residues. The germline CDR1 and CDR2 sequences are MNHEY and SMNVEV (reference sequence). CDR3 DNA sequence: TGTGCCAGCAGTTTACGGGGACAGGGGCACTACGAGCAGTACTTC. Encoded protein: CASSLRGQGHYEQYF.

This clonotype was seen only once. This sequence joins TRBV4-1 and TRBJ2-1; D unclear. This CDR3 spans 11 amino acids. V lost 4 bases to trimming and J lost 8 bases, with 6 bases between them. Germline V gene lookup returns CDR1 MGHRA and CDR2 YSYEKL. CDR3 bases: TGCGCCAGCAGCCCCCCGGATGAGCAGTTCTTC. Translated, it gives CASSPPDEQFF.

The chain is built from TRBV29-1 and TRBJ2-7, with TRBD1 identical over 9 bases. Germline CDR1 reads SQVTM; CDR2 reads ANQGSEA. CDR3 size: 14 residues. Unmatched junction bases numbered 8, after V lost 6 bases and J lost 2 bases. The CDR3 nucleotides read TGCAGCGTGACAGACAGGGGGAAAACCTACGAGCAGTACGTC. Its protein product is CSVTDRGKTYEQYV.

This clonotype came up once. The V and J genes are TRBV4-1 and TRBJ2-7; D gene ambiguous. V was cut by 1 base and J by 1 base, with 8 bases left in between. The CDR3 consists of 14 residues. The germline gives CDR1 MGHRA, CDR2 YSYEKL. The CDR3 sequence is CASSQVAGSYEQYF. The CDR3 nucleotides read TGCGCCAGCAGCCAAGTGGCAGGATCCTACGAGCAGTACTTC.

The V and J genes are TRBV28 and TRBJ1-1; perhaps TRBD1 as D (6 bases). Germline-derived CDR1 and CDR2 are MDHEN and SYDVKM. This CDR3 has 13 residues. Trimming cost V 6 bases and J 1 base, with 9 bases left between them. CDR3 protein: CASRKQGNTEAFF. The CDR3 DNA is TGTGCCAGCAGGAAACAGGGGAACACTGAAGCTTTCTTT.

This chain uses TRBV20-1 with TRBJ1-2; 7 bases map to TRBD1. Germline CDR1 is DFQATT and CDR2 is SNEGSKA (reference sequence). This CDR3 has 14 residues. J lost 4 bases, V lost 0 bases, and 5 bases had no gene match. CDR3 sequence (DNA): TGCAGTGCTAGAGAGACGGGACAGCCCTATGGCTACACCTTC. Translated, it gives CSARETGQPYGYTF.

As DNA, the CDR3 is TGTGCCAGTAGATACGCAGGGTCCTCCTACGAGCAGTACTTC. Translation: CASRYAGSSYEQYF. The chain carries TRBV19 and TRBJ2-7; a weak D match, TRBD1 (5 bases). Germline-derived CDR1 and CDR2 are LNHDA and SQIVND (reference sequence). This CDR3 contains 14 residues. V dropped 6 bases and J dropped 0 bases, with 12 bases sitting between them. Full variable domain (missing parts from reference TRBV19 and TRBJ2-7): DGGITQSPKYLFRKEGQNVTLSCEQNLNHDAMYWYRQDPGQGLRLIYYSQIVNDFQKGDIAEGYSVSREKKESFPLTVTSAQKNPTAFYLCASRYAGSSYEQYFGPGTRLTVT.

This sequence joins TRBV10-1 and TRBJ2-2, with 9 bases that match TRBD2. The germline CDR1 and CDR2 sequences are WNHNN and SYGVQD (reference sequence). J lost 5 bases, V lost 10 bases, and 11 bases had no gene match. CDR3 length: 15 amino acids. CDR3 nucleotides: TGCGCCACACACCCGTTAGCGGGGGATACCGGGGAGCTGTTTTTT. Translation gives CATHPLAGDTGELFF.

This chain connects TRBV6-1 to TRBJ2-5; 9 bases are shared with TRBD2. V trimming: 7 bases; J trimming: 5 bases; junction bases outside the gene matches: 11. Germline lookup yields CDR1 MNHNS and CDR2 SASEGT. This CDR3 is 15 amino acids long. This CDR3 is CASTVTSGGGETQYF. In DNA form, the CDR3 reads TGTGCCAGCACCGTGACTAGCGGAGGGGGGGAGACCCAGTACTTC.